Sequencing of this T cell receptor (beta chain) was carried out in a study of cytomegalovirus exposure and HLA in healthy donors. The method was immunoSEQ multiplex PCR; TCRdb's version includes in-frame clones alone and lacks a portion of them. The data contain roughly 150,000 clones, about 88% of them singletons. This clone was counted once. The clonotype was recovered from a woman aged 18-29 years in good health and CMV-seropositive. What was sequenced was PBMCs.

In nucleotides, the CDR3 is TGTGCCAGCAGTTTCGCAGGCAACTATGGCTACACCTTC. Protein product: CASSFAGNYGYTF. The chain has TRBV6-5 and TRBJ1-2; D is unclear. The length of the CDR3 is 13 residues. CDR1 MNHEY and CDR2 SVGAGI come from the germline V gene. The V end was cut by 4 bases, the J end by 2 bases, with 8 bases between.